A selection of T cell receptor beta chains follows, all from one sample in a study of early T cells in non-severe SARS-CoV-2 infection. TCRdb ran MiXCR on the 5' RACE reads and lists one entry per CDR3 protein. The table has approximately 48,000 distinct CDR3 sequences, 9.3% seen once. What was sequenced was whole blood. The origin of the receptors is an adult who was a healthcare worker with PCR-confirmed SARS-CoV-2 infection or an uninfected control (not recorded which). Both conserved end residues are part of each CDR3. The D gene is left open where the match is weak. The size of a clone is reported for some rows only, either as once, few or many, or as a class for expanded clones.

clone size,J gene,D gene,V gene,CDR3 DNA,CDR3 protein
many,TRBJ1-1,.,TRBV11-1,TGTGCCAGCAGCCACAGGACAGCTGAAGCTTTCTTT,CASSHRTAEAFF
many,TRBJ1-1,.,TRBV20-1,TGCAGTGCTTCAGTCGGGCGTATGAACACTGAAGCTTTCTTT,CSASVGRMNTEAFF
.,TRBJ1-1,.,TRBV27,TGTGCCAGCAGTTTGCAGTTAAACACTGAAGCTTTCTTT,CASSLQLNTEAFF
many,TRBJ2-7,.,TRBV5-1,TGCGCCAGCAGCCCCAGGGGGGGCGAGCAGTACTTC,CASSPRGGEQYF
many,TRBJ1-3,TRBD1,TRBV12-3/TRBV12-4,TGTGCCAGCAAGCAAGGAGGGGGCGCGGGAAACACCATATATTTT,CASKQGGGAGNTIYF
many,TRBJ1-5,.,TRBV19,TGTGCCAGTAGTATCTCGGACCAGGGCAATCAGCCCCAGCATTTT,CASSISDQGNQPQHF
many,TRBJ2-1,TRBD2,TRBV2,TGTGCCAGCAGTGAAAGTCTAGCGGGACAATACAATGAGCAGTTCTTC,CASSESLAGQYNEQFF
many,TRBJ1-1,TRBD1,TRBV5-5,TGTGCCAGCAGCTTGCTCCAGGGGGCGGGCACTGAAGCTTTCTTT,CASSLLQGAGTEAFF
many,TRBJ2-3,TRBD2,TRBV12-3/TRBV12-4,TGTGCCAGCAGCCCCCGGACTAGCGGCACAGATACGCAGTATTTT,CASSPRTSGTDTQYF
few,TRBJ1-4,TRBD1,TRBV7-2,TGTGCCAGCAGCTTGGGGGACAGTCTTAATGAAAAACTGTTTTTT,CASSLGDSLNEKLFF
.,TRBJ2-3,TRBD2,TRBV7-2,TGTGCCAGCACAACTAGCGGGAGTACAGATACGCAGTATTTT,CASTTSGSTDTQYF
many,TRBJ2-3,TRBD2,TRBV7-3,TGTGCCAGCAGCCCAGGGACTAGCGGTCCTAGCACAGATACGCAGTATTTT,CASSPGTSGPSTDTQYF
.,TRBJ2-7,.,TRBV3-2,TGTGCCAGCACCCCAAGTAGATGCGAGCAGTACTTC,CASTPSRCEQYF
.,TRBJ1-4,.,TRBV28,TGTGCCAGCAGTCGCCACGGTGGGGATGAAAAACTGTTTTTT,CASSRHGGDEKLFF
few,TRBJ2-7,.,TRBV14,TGTGCCAGCAGCCAAGAGGAGGGACAGCGAGGAGTCGAGCAGTACTTC,CASSQEEGQRGVEQYF
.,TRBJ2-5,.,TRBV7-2,TGTGCCAGCAGCTCGAACGGTCTAGCGCAAGAGACCCAGTACTTC,CASSSNGLAQETQYF
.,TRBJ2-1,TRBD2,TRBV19,TGTGCCAGTAGTACTTATAGGGCTAGCGGGAGGATGAACAATGAGCAGTTCTTC,CASSTYRASGRMNNEQFF
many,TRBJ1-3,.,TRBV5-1,TGCGCCAGCAGCTTGGGGACGTACCACTCTGGAAACACCATATATTTT,CASSLGTYHSGNTIYF
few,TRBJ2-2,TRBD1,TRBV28,TGTGCCAGCAGTTTGATTTCCCAGGGGGCCACCGGGGAGCTGTTTTTT,CASSLISQGATGELFF
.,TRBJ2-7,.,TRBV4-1,TGCGCCAGCAGCCAAGGGAGCAGCTCCTACGAGCAGTACTTC,CASSQGSSSYEQYF
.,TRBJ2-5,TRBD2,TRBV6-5,TGTGCCAGCAGTTCTAGCGGGATGGAGACCCAGTACTTC,CASSSSGMETQYF
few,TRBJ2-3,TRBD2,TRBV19,TGTGCCAGTACTATCCAGGCTAGCGGGAGGAGAGATACGCAGTATTTT,CASTIQASGRRDTQYF
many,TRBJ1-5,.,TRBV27,TGTGCCAGCAGTTTATTTGGAGCCCAGGGTCTAAGTCAGCCCCAGCATTTT,CASSLFGAQGLSQPQHF
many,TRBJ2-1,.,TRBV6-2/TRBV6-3,TGTGCCAGCAGTTTCGACGGGAAGAGCTCCTACAATGAGCAGTTCTTC,CASSFDGKSSYNEQFF
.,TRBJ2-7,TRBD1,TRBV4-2,TGTGCCAGCAGCCACCGACAGGGGATGACCTACGAGCAGTACTTC,CASSHRQGMTYEQYF
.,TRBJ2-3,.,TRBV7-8,TGTGCCAGCAGCTTCATAGAGCCAGATACGCAGTATTTT,CASSFIEPDTQYF
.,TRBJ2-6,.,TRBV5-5,TGTGCCAGCAGCTTAGGGGGAACTGGGGCCAACGTCCTGACTTTC,CASSLGGTGANVLTF
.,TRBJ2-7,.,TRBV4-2,TGTGCCAGCAGTCGGCCAGGGGGGGCTCCACTAGACGAGCAGTACTTC,CASSRPGGAPLDEQYF
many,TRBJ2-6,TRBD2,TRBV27,TGTGCCAGCAGACGATCGGGGGCTAGCGGGAAAACTGGGGCCAACGTCCTGACTTTC,CASRRSGASGKTGANVLTF
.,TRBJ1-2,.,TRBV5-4,TGTGCCAGCAGCTTGGGGCAGGGAGAGGGATATGGCTACACCTTC,CASSLGQGEGYGYTF
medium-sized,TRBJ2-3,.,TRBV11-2,TGTGCCAGCAGCCGGGACCGCACCGACTGGTATTTT,CASSRDRTDWYF
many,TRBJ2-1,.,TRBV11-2,TGTGCCAGCAGCTTAGGTTGGGGCCCCTACAATGAGCAGTTCTTC,CASSLGWGPYNEQFF
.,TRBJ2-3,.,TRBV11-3,TGTGCCAGCAGCTTAGGAGACCAGTCGCAGTATTTT,CASSLGDQSQYF
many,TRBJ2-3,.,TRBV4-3,TGCGCCAGCAGCCACCTTAGCGAGAGCACAGATACGCAGTATTTT,CASSHLSESTDTQYF
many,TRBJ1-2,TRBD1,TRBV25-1,TGTGCCACCACTAAATCACCACAGGGGGCTGATGGCTACACCTTC,CATTKSPQGADGYTF
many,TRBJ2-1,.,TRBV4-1,TGCGCCAGCAGCCAAGTAGATCTAGTGAACTACAATGAGCAGTTCTTC,CASSQVDLVNYNEQFF
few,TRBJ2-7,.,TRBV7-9,TGTGCCAGCAGCTTAGGCAACCCAGAGGACTACGAGCAGTACTTC,CASSLGNPEDYEQYF
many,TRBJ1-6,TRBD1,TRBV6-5,TGTGCCAGCAGTACCGGGACAGGAGCATATTCACCCCTCCACTTT,CASSTGTGAYSPLHF
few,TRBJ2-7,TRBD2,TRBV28,TGTGCCAGCAGTTCCCCTAATAGCGGGAGCTCCTACGAGCAGTACTTC,CASSSPNSGSSYEQYF
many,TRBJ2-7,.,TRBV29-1,TGCAGCGTTGGGCCCCAGGGGTCCAACGAGCAGTACTTC,CSVGPQGSNEQYF
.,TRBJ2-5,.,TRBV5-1,TGCGCCAGCGGCAATTCCGGGACAAGCGAAGAGACCCAGTACTTC,CASGNSGTSEETQYF
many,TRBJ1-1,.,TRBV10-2,TGCGCCAGCAGTCTCGGCCCTTCCCAGGGCACTGAAGCTTTCTTT,CASSLGPSQGTEAFF
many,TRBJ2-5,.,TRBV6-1,TGTGCCAGCAGCGCCCGATGGGAGACCCAGTACTTC,CASSARWETQYF
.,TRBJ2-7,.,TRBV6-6,TGTGCCAGCAGTTACGAGGCAGGGTACGAGCAGTACTTC,CASSYEAGYEQYF
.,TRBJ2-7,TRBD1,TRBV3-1,TGTGCCAGCAGCCCCGGAGACAGGGATACCTACGAGCAGTACTTC,CASSPGDRDTYEQYF
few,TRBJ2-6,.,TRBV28,TGTGCCAGCACCCGAGGGGGCTCTGGGGCCAACGTCCTGACTTTC,CASTRGGSGANVLTF
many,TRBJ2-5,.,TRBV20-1,TGCAGTGCCCGGAGGGGGTGGGGAGAGACCCAGTACTTC,CSARRGWGETQYF
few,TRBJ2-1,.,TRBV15,TGTGCCACCAGCAGAGATCAAGGAACCCCTCGCAATGAGCAGTTCTTC,CATSRDQGTPRNEQFF
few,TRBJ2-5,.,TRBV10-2,TGCGCCAGCAGTGTTTCTATAGAGACCCAGTACTTC,CASSVSIETQYF
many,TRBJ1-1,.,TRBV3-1,TGTGCCAGCAGCCAAGATACCCGGGATGAAGCTTTCTTT,CASSQDTRDEAFF
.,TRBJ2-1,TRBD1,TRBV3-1,TGTGCCAGCAGCCACGCGATATTAACAGGGGGCGATGAGCAGTTCTTC,CASSHAILTGGDEQFF
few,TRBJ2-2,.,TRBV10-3,TGTGCCATCAGGGTTGACAGTAACACCGGGGAGCTGTTTTTT,CAIRVDSNTGELFF
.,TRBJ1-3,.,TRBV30,TGTGCCTGGACCCCCGGGAACTCTGGAAACACCATATATTTT,CAWTPGNSGNTIYF
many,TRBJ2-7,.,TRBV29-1,TGCAGCGTTGCCGGAGGTGGCAGGGATTACGAGCAGTACTTC,CSVAGGGRDYEQYF
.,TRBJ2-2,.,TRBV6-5,TGTGCCACCTGGGGTCCTTCGAACACCGGGGAGCTGTTTTTT,CATWGPSNTGELFF
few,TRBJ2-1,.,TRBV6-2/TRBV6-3,TGTGCCAGCAGTTTTGGGACGGCCAATGAGCAGTTCTTC,CASSFGTANEQFF
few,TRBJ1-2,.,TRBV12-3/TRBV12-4,TGTGCCAGCAGTTCAGGATTCAGCTACACCTTC,CASSSGFSYTF
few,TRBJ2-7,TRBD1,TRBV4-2,TGTGCCAGCAGCCAAGAGGGGACAGGGGGCGTCTACGAGCAGTACTTC,CASSQEGTGGVYEQYF
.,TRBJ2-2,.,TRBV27,TGTGCCAGCAGTTTAGAAGGGACAAGAACCGGGGAGCTGTTTTTT,CASSLEGTRTGELFF